The clone carrying this TCR beta chain has ten or more counts. Its matching antigen is unknown. The sample belongs to a study of T cells in Graves' hyperthyroidism and ophthalmopathy. The source material, RNA transcripts, was used to amplify TCR beta CDR3 regions. Using the HTBI primer set, a first-round RT-PCR was run on the TCR CDR3. Using its own MiXCR run on the multiplex PCR reads, TCRdb lists one record per CDR3 protein. In the table there are more than 500,000 distinct CDR3 sequences, approximately 15% of which are singletons. From germline, CDR1 is GTSNPN and CDR2 SVGIG (reference sequence). The CDR3 is 15 residues long. Trimming shortened V by 4 bases and J by 0 bases, and 13 bases separated the two germline ends. The study's findings and limits: The model made its ophthalmopathy prediction, and onset followed a median approximately 6.5 months later.

Source material for PBMCs was less than 12 ml fresh peripheral blood. The genes are TRBV30 and TRBJ1-5, with D uncertain. The source is a woman aged 40 to 55 with Graves' ophthalmopathy. Sequencing input: blood. The chain's CDR3 is CAWTPGPPSNQPQHF. CDR3 nucleotides: TGTGCCTGGACCCCCGGGCCGCCTAGCAATCAGCCCCAGCATTTT. Looking up the rest from reference TRBV30 and TRBJ1-5 gives the full variable domain: SQTIHQWPATLVQPVGSPLSLECTVEGTSNPNLYWYRQAAGRGLQLLFYSVGIGQISSEVPQNLSASRPQDRQFILSSKKLLLSDSGFYLCAWTPGPPSNQPQHFGDGTRLSIL.